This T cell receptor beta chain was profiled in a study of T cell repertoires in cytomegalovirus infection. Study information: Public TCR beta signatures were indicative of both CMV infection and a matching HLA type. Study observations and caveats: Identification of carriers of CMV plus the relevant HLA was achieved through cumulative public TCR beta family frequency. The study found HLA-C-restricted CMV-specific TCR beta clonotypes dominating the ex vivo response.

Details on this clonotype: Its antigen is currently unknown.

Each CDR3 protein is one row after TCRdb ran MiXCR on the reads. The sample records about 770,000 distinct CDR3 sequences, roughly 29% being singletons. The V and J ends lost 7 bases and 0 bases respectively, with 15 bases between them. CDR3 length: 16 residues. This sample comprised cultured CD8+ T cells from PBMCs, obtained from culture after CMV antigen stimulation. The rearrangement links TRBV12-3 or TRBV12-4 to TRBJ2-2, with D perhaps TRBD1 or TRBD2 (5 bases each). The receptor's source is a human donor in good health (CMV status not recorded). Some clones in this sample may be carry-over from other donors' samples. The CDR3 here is CASNSVGGPNTGELFF. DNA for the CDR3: TGTGCCAGCAACTCGGTTGGGGGTCCGAACACCGGGGAGCTGTTTTTT.